This T cell receptor beta chain was found in a study of T-cell memory formation after mild COVID-19. This clonotype has more than one count but fewer than ten. The CDR3 has 12 amino acids. Deletions cut 7 bases from V and 3 bases from J, with 9 bases between. Germline-derived CDR1 and CDR2 are SEHNR and FQNEAQ (reference sequence). Each CDR3 protein gets one entry after TCRdb re-called the 5' RACE reads with MiXCR. This sample has around 260,000 distinct CDR3 sequences; roughly 17% occur once, and the top ten carry about a fifth. The sequenced sample consisted of PBMCs or a T cell subset sorted from them (not recorded which). The V call is TRBV7-9, the J call TRBJ2-5, with D uncertain. This clonotype was sampled from a man between 18 and 29 years old who had mild COVID-19 (a few samples of this study predate the infection). Cell type and time point are not known. The CDR3 DNA sequence: TGTGCCAGCACTGGACCCGAAGAGACCCAGTACTTC. This gives the protein CASTGPEETQYF. Based on the CDR3 plus reference TRBV7-9 and TRBJ2-5, the full variable domain is DTGVSQNPRHKITKRGQNVTFRCDPISEHNRLYWYRQTLGQGPEFLTYFQNEAQLEKSRLLSDRFSAERPKGSFSTLEIQRTEQGDSAMYLCASTGPEETQYFGPGTRLLVL.